This T cell receptor (beta chain) was recovered during a study of T cell responses to AZD1222 COVID-19 vaccine. Trimming pared 0 bases from V and 5 bases from J, leaving 5 bases between. The CDR3 is 12 residues long. Germline lookup yields CDR1 SGDLS and CDR2 YYNGEE. Sequencing was performed with immunoSEQ multiplex PCR; in TCRdb, only in-frame clones are kept and a portion is missing. This table has 100,000 to 150,000 clones, about 86% appearing once. Remarks on this clone: Antigen unknown. The same CDR3 is also encoded by other DNA sequences in this sample.

Study-wide results and limits: Among the donors, most were white British and more were female, and clonal diversity was possibly underestimated.

Here the sequenced sample was peripheral blood, taken on day 0 of AZD1222 vaccination. The sequence was obtained from an adult in good health. V gene TRBV9 combines with J gene TRBJ2-5; no clear D. CDR3 amino acids: CASSVDGETQYF. The CDR3 DNA reads TGTGCCAGCAGCGTAGACGGGGAGACCCAGTACTTC.